Presented here are 13 T cell receptor beta chains from one specimen sequenced in a study of shared clonotypes between healthy human individuals. Terminally differentiated effector memory CD45RA+ cells were excluded from the naive CD8 cells, which were CD45RO-negative and positively selected for CCR7. Libraries were prepared by immunoSEQ multiplex PCR; TCRdb keeps only in-frame clonotypes and omits some of them. The sample carries roughly 850,000 clones, roughly 96% recorded once. Sequenced material: naive CD8+ T cells sorted from blood. All receptors come from a young man in good health.

The chain couples TRBV4-3 to TRBJ1-5; D is unclear. This CDR3 spans 13 amino acids. Germline loops: CDR1 LGHNA, CDR2 YSLEER. The V end lost 2 bases, the J end lost 9 bases, and 11 bases lay between the germline ends. CDR3 amino acids: CASSQRVQGPQHF. The CDR3, as DNA: TGCGCCAGCAGCCAAAGGGTGCAAGGGCCCCAGCATTTT.

This chain uses TRBV5-6 with TRBJ1-5; D not certain. Trimming removed 4 bases at V and 4 bases at J, with 12 bases between. Germline V gives CDR1 SGHDT, CDR2 YYEEEE. This CDR3 is 14 amino acids long. The CDR3 is CASSPGRGNQPQHF. The CDR3 nucleotides are TGTGCCAGCAGCCCCGGGCGGGGAAATCAGCCCCAGCATTTT.

The chain joins TRBV7-9 to TRBJ2-1; TRBD2 is a possible D gene (5 bases). Trimming shortened V by 5 bases and J by 2 bases, and 13 bases separated the two germline ends. The CDR3 covers 15 residues. In germline, CDR1 is SEHNR, CDR2 FQNEAQ (reference sequence). The CDR3 DNA sequence: TGTGCCAGCAGCACTCCCGGGATCACCTACAATGAGCAGTTCTTC. Protein product: CASSTPGITYNEQFF.

The chain combines TRBV7-2 with TRBJ2-7, with 10 positions matching TRBD1. Germline V CDR1 and CDR2: SGHTA, FQGNSA. Unmatched junction bases numbered 4, after V lost 4 bases and J lost 4 bases. The CDR3 extends over 14 amino acids. The CDR3 DNA sequence: TGTGCCAGCAGCTCCGACAGGGGGCTTTACGAGCAGTACTTC. Encoded protein: CASSSDRGLYEQYF.

CDR3 bases: TGTGCCAGCAGCTTAGGCGTTGCCATCCACGAGCAGTACTTC. Encoded protein: CASSLGVAIHEQYF. V usage is TRBV13 and J usage is TRBJ2-7; D is unclear. The CDR3 totals 14 residues. Germline V gene lookup returns CDR1 PRHDT and CDR2 FYEKMQ (reference sequence). Trimming left V 0 bases short and J 5 bases short, with 11 bases between.

A word on this clone: Other DNA sequences in the sample encode the same CDR3. This sequence joins TRBV19 and TRBJ1-5, with D perhaps matching TRBD1 (5 bases). CDR1 is LNHDA and CDR2 is SQIVND in the germline V gene (reference sequence). This CDR3 region has 15 residues. The V end lost 3 bases, the J end lost 4 bases, and 13 bases lay between the germline ends. CDR3 loop: CASSIGQGGNQPQHF. The DNA for the CDR3 is TGTGCCAGTAGTATCGGGCAGGGAGGGAATCAGCCCCAGCATTTT.

The rearrangement uses TRBV2 and TRBJ2-5, with no clear D. V shed 7 bases and J shed 1 base, with 7 bases lying between them. The CDR3 consists of 12 residues. Germline V gives CDR1 SNHLY, CDR2 FYNNEI. CDR3 protein: CASIKSQETQYF. DNA for the CDR3: TGTGCCAGCATTAAGTCCCAAGAGACCCAGTACTTC.

This clone was detected only once. This sequence joins TRBV29-1 and TRBJ2-1, with D maybe TRBD2 (6 bases). The CDR3 contains 13 residues. In germline, CDR1 is SQVTM, CDR2 ANQGSEA. V lost 5 bases and J lost 3, with 11 bases in between. In nucleotides, the CDR3 is TGCAGCGTTTTTCGCGGGAACTACAATGAGCAGTTCTTC. The encoded protein is CSVFRGNYNEQFF.

This chain joins TRBV9 and TRBJ2-2; TRBD1 is a possible D gene (5 bases). The germline gives CDR1 SGDLS, CDR2 YYNGEE. This CDR3 contains 14 residues. Trimming took 0 bases from V and 3 from J, leaving 6 bases between them. Here the CDR3 reads CASSVEGDTGELFF. The CDR3 DNA reads TGTGCCAGCAGCGTAGAAGGGGACACCGGGGAGCTGTTTTTT.

For the CDR3, the DNA is TGTGCCAGCAGTTCCGGACTAGGTGCCTACGAGCAGTACTTC. Amino acids: CASSSGLGAYEQYF. J is TRBJ2-7 and V is TRBV27, with 7 bases lining up with TRBD2. Germline V CDR1 and CDR2: MNHEY, SMNVEV (reference sequence). The CDR3 contains 14 residues. Trimming removed 4 bases from V and 2 bases from J; junction bases left unmatched: 5.

This chain joins TRBV5-4 and TRBJ2-2; D may correspond to TRBD1 or TRBD2 (5 bases each). This CDR3 has 14 residues. Per the germline V gene, CDR1 is SGHNT and CDR2 is YYREEE (reference sequence). V was trimmed by 4 bases and J by 9 bases, leaving 16 bases between them. CDR3 bases: TGTGCCAGCAGCCGCATTGGGGGACGAAGGGAGCTGTTTTTT. Its protein is CASSRIGGRRELFF.

This clone was seen a single time. The rearrangement links TRBV7-2 to TRBJ2-5; no reliable D call. Germline V gene lookup returns CDR1 SGHTA and CDR2 FQGNSA. The CDR3 totals 12 residues. V was trimmed by 4 bases and J by 4 bases, leaving 7 bases between them. The CDR3 nucleotides are TGTGCCAGCAGCTACGACGCAGAGACCCAGTACTTC. It is translated as CASSYDAETQYF.

The chain employs TRBV28 and TRBJ2-3; 13 nucleotides align to TRBD2. This CDR3 is 16 amino acids long. After removal of 2 bases from V and 6 bases from J, the junction contained 5 bases not matched to a gene. CDR1 MDHEN and CDR2 SYDVKM come from the germline V gene. Written as DNA, the CDR3 is TGTGCCAGCAGTTTAGAACTAGCGGGAGGGTGGGATACGCAGTATTTT. Encoded protein: CASSLELAGGWDTQYF.